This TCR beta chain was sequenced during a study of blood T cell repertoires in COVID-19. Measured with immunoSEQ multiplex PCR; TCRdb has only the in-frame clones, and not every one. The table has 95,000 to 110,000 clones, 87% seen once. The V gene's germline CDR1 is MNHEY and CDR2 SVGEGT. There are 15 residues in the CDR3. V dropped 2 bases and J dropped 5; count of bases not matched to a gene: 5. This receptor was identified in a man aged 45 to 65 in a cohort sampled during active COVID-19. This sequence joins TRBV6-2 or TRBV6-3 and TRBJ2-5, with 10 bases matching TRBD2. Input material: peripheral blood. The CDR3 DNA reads TGTGCCAGCAGTTACCAGCGGGGGGGCCTCGAGACCCAGTACTTC. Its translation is CASSYQRGGLETQYF.